In its sample, the clone carrying this TCR beta chain was seen once. Its antigen is still unknown. These data belong to a study of T cell repertoires and HLA-DP antigens. Overall study: One stimulator alloantigen differed from self by one groove amino acid; the other by ten.

Study outcomes and limitations: Sorted CD137+ cells had clonality roughly 0.39 against both alloantigens, versus roughly 0.04 pre-culture.

The PCR primers covered 54 TRBV and 13 TRBJ segments. Sequenced by immunoSEQ multiplex PCR; TCRdb stores in-frame clones only, minus some. Among some 89,000 clones listed, around nine tenths were seen once. This clonotype was obtained from a man between 50 and 59 years old in good health and CMV-seronegative. Sequenced: CD4+ T cells from PBMCs.

Here the CDR3 DNA reads TGTGCCTGCCGTGGACTTGCGGCTAATGAAAAACTGTTTTTT. Its translation is CACRGLAANEKLFF. The rearrangement links TRBV30 to TRBJ1-4; D is uncertain. V lost 6 bases, J lost 3 bases, and 14 bases lay in between. CDR3 size: 14 residues. The germline CDR1 and CDR2 sequences are GTSNPN and SVGIG (reference sequence).